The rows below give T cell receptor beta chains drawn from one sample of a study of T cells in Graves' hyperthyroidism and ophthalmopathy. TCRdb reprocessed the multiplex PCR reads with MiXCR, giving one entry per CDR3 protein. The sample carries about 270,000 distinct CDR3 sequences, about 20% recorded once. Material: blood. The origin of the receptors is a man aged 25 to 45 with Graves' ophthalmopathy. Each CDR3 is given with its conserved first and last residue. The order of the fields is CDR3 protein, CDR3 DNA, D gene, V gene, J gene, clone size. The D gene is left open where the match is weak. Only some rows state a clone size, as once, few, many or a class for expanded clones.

CDR3 protein: CASSPANSDTQYF
CDR3 DNA: TGTGCCAGCAGCCCTGCCAATTCAGATACGCAGTATTTT
D gene: NA
V gene: TRBV7-3
J gene: TRBJ2-3
clone size: NA

CDR3 protein: CASSPGTVTEAFF
CDR3 DNA: TGTGCCAGCAGCCCGGGGACAGTCACTGAAGCTTTCTTT
D gene: TRBD1
V gene: TRBV11-2
J gene: TRBJ1-1
clone size: many

CDR3 protein: CATHRGLGNEQFF
CDR3 DNA: TGTGCTACCCACAGGGGTTTGGGCAATGAGCAGTTCTTC
D gene: TRBD1
V gene: TRBV12-5
J gene: TRBJ2-1
clone size: many

CDR3 protein: CASSSGLNTGELFF
CDR3 DNA: TGTGCCAGCAGCTCGGGGTTGAACACCGGGGAGCTGTTTTTT
D gene: NA
V gene: TRBV27
J gene: TRBJ2-2
clone size: many

CDR3 protein: CASSQRNEQFF
CDR3 DNA: TGCGCCAGCAGTCAGAGGAATGAGCAGTTCTTC
D gene: NA
V gene: TRBV5-1
J gene: TRBJ2-1
clone size: many

CDR3 protein: CASSDLAGVYTEAFF
CDR3 DNA: TGTGCCAGCAGTGATTTAGCAGGGGTGTACACTGAAGCTTTCTTT
D gene: NA
V gene: TRBV2
J gene: TRBJ1-1
clone size: many

CDR3 protein: CASSHEGGGTEAFF
CDR3 DNA: TGTGCCAGTAGCCATGAGGGGGGGGGGACTGAAGCTTTCTTT
D gene: NA
V gene: TRBV19
J gene: TRBJ1-1
clone size: NA

CDR3 protein: CASTAARGSYNSPLHF
CDR3 DNA: TGTGCCAGCACCGCCGCCAGGGGATCCTATAATTCACCCCTCCACTTT
D gene: NA
V gene: TRBV2
J gene: TRBJ1-6
clone size: NA

CDR3 protein: CASSKFDSNQPQHF
CDR3 DNA: TGTGCCAGTAGTAAGTTCGATAGCAATCAGCCCCAGCATTTT
D gene: NA
V gene: TRBV19
J gene: TRBJ1-5
clone size: few

CDR3 protein: CASSYPAGRGEQYF
CDR3 DNA: TGTGCCAGCAGTTACCCGGCAGGGAGGGGGGAGCAGTACTTC
D gene: NA
V gene: TRBV6-6
J gene: TRBJ2-7
clone size: few

CDR3 protein: CATSDFPGRTYQETQYF
CDR3 DNA: TGTGCCACCAGTGATTTCCCCGGCAGAACGTACCAAGAGACCCAGTACTTC
D gene: NA
V gene: TRBV24-1
J gene: TRBJ2-5
clone size: NA

CDR3 protein: CASSVNNQPQHF
CDR3 DNA: TGTGCCAGCAGCGTTAATAATCAGCCCCAGCATTTT
D gene: NA
V gene: TRBV7-9
J gene: TRBJ1-5
clone size: NA

CDR3 protein: CASSLSTGHTGELFF
CDR3 DNA: TGTGCCAGCAGTTTATCGACAGGTCACACCGGGGAGCTGTTTTTT
D gene: NA
V gene: TRBV27
J gene: TRBJ2-2
clone size: NA

CDR3 protein: CASSGVRGLYEQYF
CDR3 DNA: TGTGCCAGCAGTGGGGTCAGGGGCCTCTACGAGCAGTACTTC
D gene: NA
V gene: TRBV6-1
J gene: TRBJ2-7
clone size: few

CDR3 protein: CASSVGQDNYGYTF
CDR3 DNA: TGTGCCAGCAGTGTTGGACAGGACAACTATGGCTACACCTTC
D gene: TRBD1
V gene: TRBV6-1
J gene: TRBJ1-2
clone size: NA

CDR3 protein: CASSQGKGREAYEQYF
CDR3 DNA: TGTGCCAGCAGCCAAGGAAAAGGTCGGGAGGCTTACGAGCAGTACTTC
D gene: TRBD2
V gene: TRBV3-1
J gene: TRBJ2-7
clone size: few

CDR3 protein: CSASPSGQITDTQYF
CDR3 DNA: TGCAGTGCTAGCCCATCGGGACAAATCACAGATACGCAGTATTTT
D gene: NA
V gene: TRBV20-1
J gene: TRBJ2-3
clone size: few

CDR3 protein: CASSLAGGSFTGELFF
CDR3 DNA: TGTGCCAGCAGCTTAGCCGGCGGGAGTTTCACCGGGGAGCTGTTTTTT
D gene: TRBD2
V gene: TRBV11-3
J gene: TRBJ2-2
clone size: few

CDR3 protein: CASSQELGHTYNEQFF
CDR3 DNA: TGTGCCAGCAGCCAGGAGCTGGGACATACATACAATGAGCAGTTCTTC
D gene: NA
V gene: TRBV7-9
J gene: TRBJ2-1
clone size: NA

CDR3 protein: CASRGGRSEAFF
CDR3 DNA: TGTGCCAGCAGAGGTGGCAGGTCTGAAGCTTTCTTT
D gene: NA
V gene: TRBV27
J gene: TRBJ1-1
clone size: few

CDR3 protein: CASSGTATYEQYF
CDR3 DNA: TGTGCCAGCAGCGGGACGGCCACCTACGAGCAGTACTTC
D gene: NA
V gene: TRBV11-3
J gene: TRBJ2-7
clone size: NA

CDR3 protein: CASSQGQGWLTEAFF
CDR3 DNA: TGTGCCAGCAGCCAAGGACAGGGGTGGTTGACTGAAGCTTTCTTT
D gene: TRBD1
V gene: TRBV3-1
J gene: TRBJ1-1
clone size: many

CDR3 protein: CASSLRSSGSVGSYEQHF
CDR3 DNA: TGTGCCAGCAGCTTGAGGTCTAGCGGGTCCGTCGGCTCCTACGAGCAGCACTTC
D gene: TRBD2
V gene: TRBV5-6
J gene: TRBJ2-7
clone size: NA

CDR3 protein: CASGQGREQYF
CDR3 DNA: TGTGCCAGCGGACAGGGGCGCGAGCAGTACTTC
D gene: TRBD1
V gene: TRBV27
J gene: TRBJ2-7
clone size: many

CDR3 protein: CASNQRSGANVLTF
CDR3 DNA: TGTGCCAGCAACCAGAGGTCTGGGGCCAACGTCCTGACTTTC
D gene: NA
V gene: TRBV12-3/TRBV12-4
J gene: TRBJ2-6
clone size: NA

CDR3 protein: CASSPRFPGHSDQPQHF
CDR3 DNA: TGTGCCAGCAGTCCTAGATTCCCGGGACATTCGGATCAGCCCCAGCATTTT
D gene: NA
V gene: TRBV12-3/TRBV12-4
J gene: TRBJ1-5
clone size: NA

CDR3 protein: CATSDPRDSRELFF
CDR3 DNA: TGTGCCACCAGTGATCCCCGGGACAGCCGGGAGCTGTTTTTT
D gene: TRBD1
V gene: TRBV24-1
J gene: TRBJ2-2
clone size: few

CDR3 protein: CASSPRGGGNWNEQFF
CDR3 DNA: TGTGCCAGCAGCCCAAGGGGGGGCGGGAACTGGAATGAGCAGTTCTTC
D gene: NA
V gene: TRBV11-1
J gene: TRBJ2-1
clone size: few

CDR3 protein: CASSRNRASYEQYF
CDR3 DNA: TGTGCCAGCAGCCGTAACAGGGCTTCCTACGAGCAGTACTTC
D gene: NA
V gene: TRBV7-2
J gene: TRBJ2-7
clone size: NA

CDR3 protein: CASSNSGLAGGPNTGQFF
CDR3 DNA: TGCGCCAGCAGCAACTCTGGACTAGCGGGAGGCCCGAACACTGGGCAGTTCTTC
D gene: TRBD2
V gene: TRBV5-1
J gene: TRBJ2-1
clone size: NA

CDR3 protein: CSASGRQGAETQYF
CDR3 DNA: TGCAGTGCTAGTGGGAGACAGGGTGCAGAGACCCAGTACTTC
D gene: TRBD1
V gene: TRBV20-1
J gene: TRBJ2-5
clone size: few

CDR3 protein: CAISGVTYNEQFF
CDR3 DNA: TGTGCCATCAGTGGGGTCACCTACAATGAGCAGTTCTTC
D gene: NA
V gene: TRBV10-3
J gene: TRBJ2-1
clone size: NA

CDR3 protein: CASGDTNSYEQYF
CDR3 DNA: TGTGCCAGCGGGGACACCAACTCCTACGAGCAGTACTTC
D gene: NA
V gene: TRBV2
J gene: TRBJ2-7
clone size: NA

CDR3 protein: CASSPGFGKLFF
CDR3 DNA: TGTGCCAGCAGCCCGGGGTTTGGAAAACTGTTTTTT
D gene: NA
V gene: TRBV3-1
J gene: TRBJ1-4
clone size: NA

CDR3 protein: CASSSERGGGYEQYF
CDR3 DNA: TGTGCCAGCAGTTCGGAACGCGGAGGGGGCTACGAGCAGTACTTC
D gene: NA
V gene: TRBV2
J gene: TRBJ2-7
clone size: few

CDR3 protein: CSARVTGGNEKLFF
CDR3 DNA: TGCAGTGCTAGAGTAACAGGGGGTAATGAAAAACTGTTTTTT
D gene: TRBD1
V gene: TRBV20-1
J gene: TRBJ1-4
clone size: NA

CDR3 protein: CASSLGGKIAYGYTF
CDR3 DNA: TGTGCCAGCAGCCTGGGGGGCAAGATTGCCTATGGCTACACCTTC
D gene: NA
V gene: TRBV28
J gene: TRBJ1-2
clone size: many